The 3 T cell receptor beta chains listed next were all sequenced from one sample in a study of blood T cell repertoires in COVID-19. Here immunoSEQ multiplex PCR was the method, and the copy in TCRdb shows in-frame clones only, minus some. The repertoire holds 150,000 to 200,000 clones, with 90% as singletons. Material: peripheral blood. These receptors were collected from a man in his sixties with active or convalescent COVID-19.

V usage is TRBV28 and J usage is TRBJ2-4, with 7 bases aligning to TRBD2. V lost 7 bases to trimming and J lost 1 base; unmatched junction nucleotides: 7. Per germline, CDR1 MDHEN and CDR2 SYDVKM. CDR3 length: 15 amino acids. CDR3 in DNA: TGTGCCAGCACCATAGGCGGGAGTGCCAAAAACATTCAGTACTTC. This encodes CASTIGGSAKNIQYF.

V gene TRBV6-5 combines with J gene TRBJ1-3; D gene ambiguous. From germline, CDR1 is MNHEY and CDR2 SVGAGI. V lost 2 bases, J lost 0 bases, and 11 bases lay in between. This CDR3 is 16 amino acids long. CDR3 coding DNA: TGTGCCAGCAGTTACCGGGTGCCAGTCTCTGGAAACACCATATATTTT. This translates into CASSYRVPVSGNTIYF.

This chain links TRBV19 with TRBJ2-2, with 7 bases aligning to TRBD1. This CDR3 has 17 amino acids. CDR1 is LNHDA and CDR2 is SQIVND in the germline V gene (reference sequence). V gave up 2 bases and J gave up 5 bases; unmatched junction bases: 11. CDR3 nucleotide sequence: TGTGCCAGTAGTATATCCGGAAGGGGGCAAGGAACCGGGGAGCTGTTTTTT. Its protein is CASSISGRGQGTGELFF.